Each of the 29 T cell receptor beta chains below was sequenced from the same sample in a study of blood T cell repertoires in COVID-19 (dated by TCRdb to about 2020). Library prep was done by the immunoSEQ multiplex PCR assay. TCRdb obtained this table from immuneACCESS and retained in-frame rearrangements with V and J assigned. These tables miss some clones; where compared with another copy, unresolved V genes account for less than half of the shortfall, and the remainder is unexplained. The sample includes about 45,000 clones, with about 90% observed a single time. The ten largest clones capture 7.5% to 10% of the sample. The sample consisted of peripheral blood. These receptors came from a human donor in a cohort sampled during active COVID-19.

This clone was detected only a few times. The chain uses TRBV2 and TRBJ1-5; D call uncertain. In germline, CDR1 is SNHLY, CDR2 FYNNEI. The CDR3 totals 15 residues. V lost 7 bases and J lost 6, with 19 bases in between. CDR3 sequence: CASKYRWSEAQPQHF. DNA for the CDR3: TGTGCCAGCAAATATCGGTGGAGCGAGGCTCAGCCCCAGCATTTT.

CDR3 nucleotides: TGTGCCAGCTCACCGCGGGGGGGAGGGCGCGAGTACGAGCAGTACTTC. It specifies CASSPRGGGREYEQYF. The V and J genes are TRBV18 and TRBJ2-7; 9 bases map to TRBD2. The length of the CDR3 is 16 residues. J lost 4 bases, V lost 3 bases, and 10 bases had no gene match. Germline CDR1 and CDR2: KGHSH and LQKENI.

A single count supports this clone. This sequence joins TRBV24-1 and TRBJ2-7, with D perhaps matching TRBD2 (5 bases). The V end was cut by 5 bases, the J end by 5 bases, with 15 bases between. The CDR3 is 14 amino acids. Germline-derived CDR1 and CDR2 are KGHDR and SFDVKD. Written as DNA, the CDR3 is TGTGCCACCAGTGTGGGTCGGGGTGGCGACGAGCAGTACTTC. This translates into CATSVGRGGDEQYF.

The rearrangement links TRBV2 to TRBJ2-5; 9 bases are a match to TRBD2. Germline V lookup: CDR1 SNHLY, CDR2 FYNNEI. With V trimmed by 5 bases and J by 6 bases, 13 bases remained unmatched. This CDR3 spans 16 amino acids. The CDR3 nucleotides read TGTGCCAGCAGTCCCCGACTAGCGGCCGCAGAAAAGACCCAGTACTTC. Its translation is CASSPRLAAAEKTQYF.

The chain links TRBV3-1 (or the pseudogene TRBV3-2) to TRBJ2-2, with 9 bases aligning to TRBD1. The CDR3 sequence is 15 residues long. Germline V lookup: CDR1 LGHDT, CDR2 YNNKEL (reference sequence). Trimming cost V 5 bases and J 7 bases; bases outside gene matches: 8. CDR3 sequence (DNA): TGTGCCAGCAGCGCGTACAGGGGGCTGGGCGGGGAGCTGTTTTTT. Translation: CASSAYRGLGGELFF.

With respect to this clone: The same CDR3 also results from other DNA sequences found in this sample. The chain has TRBV9 and TRBJ2-2; possible D gene TRBD1, 5 bases. Germline V gene data show CDR1 as SGDLS and CDR2 as YYNGEE. CDR3 length: 14 amino acids. Trimming cost V 2 bases and J 4 bases, with 9 bases left between them. The CDR3 is CASSVGHSTGELFF. The CDR3, as DNA: TGTGCCAGCAGCGTTGGACACTCCACCGGGGAGCTGTTTTTT.

The J gene is TRBJ1-4, the V gene TRBV6-5, with D maybe TRBD1 (6 bases). CDR3 length: 16 residues. The V and J ends lost 1 base and 6 bases respectively, with 15 bases between them. CDR1 is MNHEY, CDR2 SVGAGI, per germline. CDR3 DNA: TGTGCCAGCAGTTACTTCAGGCCTCGGACAGATGAAAAACTGTTTTTT. Translating gives CASSYFRPRTDEKLFF.

The V call is TRBV16, the J call TRBJ2-7; weak D call: TRBD1 (5 bases). The CDR3 runs to 16 residues. Trimming stripped 7 bases from V and 0 bases from J, with 19 bases between. Germline CDR1 and CDR2: KGHSY and FQNENV. CDR3 DNA sequence: TGTGCCAGCACCCCAATCCGGACATCGAGCTCCTACGAGCAGTACTTC. Amino acids: CASTPIRTSSSYEQYF.

This clone was detected only once. The gene calls are TRBV19 and TRBJ1-3; D ambiguous. V was pared by 2 bases and J by 2 bases, with 7 bases between. The CDR3 contains 14 residues. The germline V gene has CDR1 LNHDA and CDR2 SQIVND (reference sequence). The CDR3 nucleotides read TGTGCCAGTAGTATAAGAGGGACTGGAAACACCATATATTTT. As protein: CASSIRGTGNTIYF.

Comments on this clone: Other nucleotide sequences in the sample specify the same CDR3. The V call is TRBV18, the J call TRBJ2-3; D perhaps matches TRBD2 (6 bases). The CDR3 totals 13 residues. Germline V gives CDR1 KGHSH, CDR2 LQKENI. V was clipped by 6 bases and J by 3 bases, with 10 bases between them. The DNA for the CDR3 is TGTGCCAGCTCTCCCCGGGGGACAGATACGCAGTATTTT. Protein sequence: CASSPRGTDTQYF.

This clone appeared a single time. CDR3 sequence (DNA): TGCGCCAGCAGCCAATCGGACAGGGACTATGGCTACACCTTC. This codes for CASSQSDRDYGYTF. The chain carries TRBV4-3 and TRBJ1-2, with 8 nucleotides matching TRBD1. Trimming removed 2 bases from V and 3 bases from J; junction bases left unmatched: 2. The germline gives CDR1 LGHNA, CDR2 YSLEER. This CDR3 is 14 amino acids long.

The chain recombines TRBV3-1 (or the pseudogene TRBV3-2) with TRBJ1-1; D is possibly TRBD1 (6 bases). The germline gives CDR1 LGHDT, CDR2 YNNKEL (reference sequence). V lost 4 bases, J lost 1 base, and 16 bases lay in between. The CDR3 covers 16 residues. CDR3 sequence (DNA): TGTGCCAGCAGCCCCGGGGCTGACAGGACGAACACTGAAGCTTTCTTT. It yields the protein CASSPGADRTNTEAFF.

The chain employs TRBV19 and TRBJ2-6; the D gene is possibly TRBD2 (5 bases). CDR3 length equals 15 residues. Germline CDR1 is LNHDA and CDR2 is SQIVND (reference sequence). V lost 7 bases and J 2 bases, leaving 12 bases between the germline ends. The CDR3: CASTSSIPGANVLTF. DNA of the CDR3: TGTGCCAGTACTAGCTCGATCCCTGGGGCCAACGTCCTGACTTTC.

The chain is built from TRBV4-2 and TRBJ1-3, with D possibly matching TRBD1 (5 bases). CDR1 and CDR2 from the germline V gene are LGHNA and YNFKEQ. This CDR3 is 15 amino acids long. V was trimmed by 4 bases and J by 0 bases, leaving 10 bases between them. In DNA, the CDR3 is TGTGCCAGCAGCCCAGGACACTCCTCTGGAAACACCATATATTTT. Amino acids: CASSPGHSSGNTIYF.

The chain has TRBV4-3 and TRBJ2-5, with 7 bases that match TRBD1. Germline CDR1 LGHNA, CDR2 YSLEER. CDR3 size: 13 residues. J was trimmed by 2 bases and V by 3 bases; bases with no gene match: 0. This CDR3 reads CASSQTGQETQYF. CDR3 sequence (DNA): TGCGCCAGCAGCCAGACAGGGCAAGAGACCCAGTACTTC.

This clone has just a few counts. V and J are TRBV28 and TRBJ2-3; D is perhaps TRBD1 (5 bases). This CDR3 has 15 residues. Germline CDR1 and CDR2: MDHEN and SYDVKM. Deletions cut 6 bases from V and 2 bases from J, with 15 bases between. The CDR3 nucleotides read TGTGCCAGCAGCGAGCCCGGACAACTCACAGATACGCAGTATTTT. Residues: CASSEPGQLTDTQYF. Full variable domain (missing parts from reference TRBV28 and TRBJ2-3): DVKVTQSSRYLVKRTGEKVFLECVQDMDHENMFWYRQDPGLGLRLIYFSYDVKMKEKGDIPEGYSVSREKKERFSLILESASTNQTSMYLCASSEPGQLTDTQYFGPGTRLTVL.

This chain uses TRBV5-4 with TRBJ2-1, with TRBD2 identical over 8 bases. The germline CDR1 and CDR2 sequences are SGHNT and YYREEE (reference sequence). The CDR3 is made up of 15 amino acids. J lost 5 bases, V lost 0 bases, and 4 bases had no gene match. The CDR3 DNA reads TGTGCCAGCAGCTTGGTGCGGGGGGCCGACAATGAGCAGTTCTTC. It is translated as CASSLVRGADNEQFF.

The V and J genes are TRBV6-5 and TRBJ2-5; 8 bases match TRBD1. The V segment lost 5 bases and the J segment 5 bases; nucleotides outside the gene matches: 10. CDR1 is MNHEY, CDR2 SVGAGI, per germline. This CDR3 is built from 15 residues. This chain's CDR3 is CASSPRSTGGETQYF. DNA for the CDR3: TGTGCCAGCAGTCCCAGGTCAACAGGGGGGGAGACCCAGTACTTC.

The chain is built from TRBV6-2 or TRBV6-3 and TRBJ1-1, with a possible D match to TRBD1 (6 bases). Germline V gene sequence: CDR1 MNHEY, CDR2 SVGEGT. The CDR3 length is 18 residues. The germline V and J ends were trimmed by 2 bases and 0 bases, with 19 bases remaining between them. The CDR3 region has the DNA TGTGCCAGCAGTTACATCGCACAGGGTCCAAACGTGAACACTGAAGCTTTCTTT. Protein product: CASSYIAQGPNVNTEAFF.

As regards this clone: Other DNA sequences in the same sample also yield this CDR3. This rearrangement joins TRBV20-1 to TRBJ1-1, with D unclear. This CDR3 contains 13 residues. Germline-derived CDR1 and CDR2 are DFQATT and SNEGSKA (reference sequence). Deletions cut 3 bases from V and 1 base from J, with 9 bases between. The CDR3 sequence: CSASAGGNTEAFF. CDR3 DNA sequence: TGCAGTGCTAGTGCCGGAGGGAACACTGAAGCTTTCTTT.

The CDR3 DNA reads as TGCAGCCCCCGGGGAGGAGATACGCAGTATTTT. It specifies CSPRGGDTQYF. The chain combines TRBV20-1 with TRBJ2-3; TRBD2 is a possible D gene (6 bases). CDR1 is DFQATT, CDR2 SNEGSKA, per germline (reference sequence). The CDR3 loop spans 11 amino acids.

This chain joins TRBV6-5 and TRBJ1-2, with TRBD1 as a possible D gene (6 bases). This CDR3 region has 14 residues. With 6 bases removed from V and 8 bases from J, the gap between germline ends came to 19 bases. CDR1 is MNHEY, CDR2 SVGAGI, per germline. CDR3 residues: CASRDKTGRGGYTF. CDR3 DNA sequence: TGTGCCAGCAGGGATAAAACAGGGCGTGGAGGCTACACCTTC.

This chain uses TRBV5-6 with TRBJ2-1; the match to TRBD2 covers 11 bases. J gave up 0 bases and V 0 bases, and 8 bases lay outside the gene matches. Looked up from germline, CDR1 is SGHDT and CDR2 is YYEEEE. This CDR3 has 19 residues. The CDR3 bases are TGTGCCAGCAGCTTGGAGATCGCTAGCGGGGGGAGCTCCTACAATGAGCAGTTCTTC. Translation: CASSLEIASGGSSYNEQFF.

V usage is TRBV7-2 and J usage is TRBJ2-7, with 8 bases identical to TRBD2. Germline V gene sequence: CDR1 SGHTA, CDR2 FQGNSA. The CDR3 has 16 residues. The trim removed 5 bases at V and 3 bases at J, leaving 12 bases unmatched. DNA of the CDR3: TGTGCCAGCAGCCTCACGGGCCTAGCGGGTTTCTACGAGCAGTACTTC. Translation: CASSLTGLAGFYEQYF.

This clone has a single count. The chain links TRBV6-2 or TRBV6-3 to TRBJ2-7; the match to TRBD2 covers 11 bases. Germline V gene data show CDR1 as MNHEY and CDR2 as SVGEGT. The V segment lost 0 bases and the J segment 6 bases; nucleotides outside the gene matches: 4. The CDR3 runs to 15 residues. The CDR3 is CASSYSSGGAGEQYF. In nucleotides, the CDR3 is TGTGCCAGCAGTTACTCTAGCGGGGGGGCCGGCGAGCAGTACTTC.

V and J are TRBV5-4 and TRBJ2-5, with TRBD1 matching 9 bases. V was pared by 0 bases and J by 6 bases, with 0 bases of the junction left unmatched. The CDR3 spans 13 residues. The germline V gene has CDR1 SGHNT and CDR2 YYREEE (reference sequence). The CDR3 here is CASSLDRGQTQYF. CDR3 nucleotides: TGTGCCAGCAGCTTGGACAGGGGGCAGACCCAGTACTTC.

The rearrangement links TRBV10-3 to TRBJ2-1; 8 positions agree with TRBD1. Germline assignment: CDR1 ENHRY and CDR2 SYGVKD. The CDR3 covers 13 residues. The V segment lost 6 bases and the J segment 8 bases; nucleotides outside the gene matches: 6. The CDR3 loop is CAISTRGQDEQFF. CDR3 coding DNA: TGTGCCATCAGCACCAGGGGGCAGGATGAGCAGTTCTTC.

This clone appeared a few times. The chain recombines TRBV6-4 with TRBJ2-2; 9 positions match TRBD2. The CDR3 consists of 14 residues. CDR1 is MRHNA, CDR2 SNTAGT, per germline. Germline trimming cut 5 bases from V and 5 bases from J; bases unmatched to any gene: 3. The CDR3 sequence: CASSFLAGTGELFF. CDR3 bases: TGTGCCAGCAGTTTTCTAGCGGGGACCGGGGAGCTGTTTTTT.

The chain is built from TRBV6-5 and TRBJ2-5, with a tentative D call TRBD1 (5 bases). The germline V and J ends were trimmed by 3 bases and 5 bases, with 13 bases remaining between them. The CDR3 sequence is 14 residues long. Germline-derived CDR1 and CDR2 are MNHEY and SVGAGI. Here the CDR3 DNA reads TGTGCCAGCAGTTATAGCCAGGGTGGCGAGACCCAGTACTTC. Its protein product is CASSYSQGGETQYF.